The source of this T cell receptor (beta chain) is a study of T cells in Graves' hyperthyroidism and ophthalmopathy. Study-level points and caveats: Blood also contained most expanded thyroid clonotypes above 0.001.

V lost 10 bases and J lost 3; bases outside the gene matches: 6. This CDR3 comprises 13 residues. The germline gives CDR1 SNHLY, CDR2 FYNNEI. There were TCR beta CDR3 regions amplified from RNA transcripts. First-round RT-PCR targeting the TCR CDR3 was performed with the HTBI primer set. MiXCR was run by TCRdb on the multiplex PCR reads, yielding one entry per CDR3 protein. Among approximately 150,000 distinct CDR3 sequences listed, just under 9.5% were seen once. Ahead of any ophthalmopathy symptoms, the blood sample was obtained at the first diagnosis of hyperthyroidism. This clonotype was picked up a small number of times. The antigen is undetermined.

Sequenced sample: blood. The sequence derives from a woman aged 18 to 35 with Graves' hyperthyroidism that later progressed to Graves' ophthalmopathy. The chain combines TRBV2 with TRBJ2-1, with 7 bases aligning to TRBD2. CDR3 coding DNA: TGTGCCACCCGTGGACTAGACTACAATGAGCAGTTCTTC. Protein sequence: CATRGLDYNEQFF.